This TCR beta chain was identified in a study of blood T cells in healthy people across ages (dated by TCRdb to between 2014 and 2016). Context from the whole study: In model experiments, template switching captured roughly one uniquely barcoded TCR beta cDNA molecule for every two T cells. Using deep sequencing normalized with unique cDNA molecular identifiers, the study measured how TCR beta repertoire diversity changes with age. Four age groups were formed from the donors: young (average 16 years), middle-aged (approximately 40), aged (62) and long-lived (about 80). To avoid experimental bias, donors of different ages were spread randomly across the sequencing lanes. Two additional independent replicas of 1 million unique cDNA reads from the same blood draw were analyzed for two donors (one aged 18 to 29 and one aged 80 or older).

On the study overall, not on this receptor specifically: Observed TCR beta diversity per million T cells fell roughly linearly with age, and a significant reduction was already apparent by age roughly 40. There was a strong correlation between observed TCR beta diversity and the percentage of naive T cells measured by flow cytometry. Because donor CMV infection status was unknown, age-related changes in expanded clonotypes were potentially confounded. Bulk unsorted PBMC profiling prevented conclusive comparison of naive and antigen-experienced compartments. Total diversity estimates from one million sequenced T cells were considered lower bounds and underestimates. Compared with the aged group, the long-lived group had more naive CD4+ T cells, fewer expanded clones and increased TCR diversity, suggesting age selection.

This clonotype was seen at least ten times. Its antigen is unknown. The sample holds no much larger clone one base away, and base qualities are not on file. The CDR3, from cysteine to phenylalanine, totals 12 residues. Only the CDR3 DNA is retained, 36 bases long and in frame from the first base. Taken from the germline V gene (reference sequence), the CDR1 and CDR2 loops are DFQATT and SNEGSKA. V lost 6 bases and J lost 5 bases; the stretch between them is 11 bases long. The roughly 39 donors, aged 6 to 90 years, were systemically healthy Caucasian individuals from Russia. Each donor gave 8 to 10 milliliters of peripheral blood, collected into EDTA-treated Vacutainer tubes. PBMCs were isolated by Ficoll-Paque density-gradient centrifugation, with at least 6.5 million obtained per sample. Total RNA, at least 5.5 micrograms per sample, was extracted from PBMCs with Trizol reagent. For every donor, an aliquot of PBMCs went through flow cytometry to measure the percentages of naive CD45RAhigh/CD27high T cells.

Libraries were made using 5' RACE. The sequencer listed for this sample is Illumina HiSeq 2500. The second PCR ran for about 6 to 12 cycles and used a J-beta primer mix along with a sample-barcoded 5' primer. Each TCR beta cDNA molecule received a unique molecular identifier from a template-switch 5' adaptor carrying 12 random nucleotides. At least 3 million CDR3-containing paired-end reads were obtained from each sample. First-strand cDNA was synthesized from all RNA with the Mint cDNA synthesis kit, primed by a TRBC-specific oligonucleotide. All cDNA was treated with uracil-DNA glycosylase and then went through a first 18-cycle PCR with the universal primers M1SS and BC2_uni_R. As for the authors' bioinformatics: Normalization of each sample was performed by random selection of 1 million high-quality reads, each carrying a distinct molecular identifier. Instead of being binned into consensus sequences, reads with shared molecular identifiers were discarded. CDR3 identification, clonotype clustering and error correction used MiTCR with a Q25 quality threshold and the strictest error-elimination algorithm. A nonparametric unseen species model with Euler transformation was used to estimate lower-bound total TCR beta diversity. TCRdb trimmed the raw reads at Q25, called clones with MiXCR and kept productive beta chains. Rows merge per CDR3 protein into single entries with the most common DNA and genes. These V and J calls originate from TCRdb's pipeline instead of the authors' own analysis. The sample table lists fewer than 800,000 distinct CDR3 sequences, 32% of them with a count of one. Roughly 15% of the sample goes to the ten largest clones.

This receptor was taken from a woman over 75 in good health. Donor details come from another sample of the same person, matched by shared clones. Sequences were obtained from blood. The rearranged chain carries TRBV20-1 and TRBJ2-1, with an unclear D gene assignment. The CDR3 has the sequence CSAPDLNNEQFF. The nucleotide sequence reads as follows: TGCAGTGCCCCGGACCTGAACAATGAGCAGTTCTTC.